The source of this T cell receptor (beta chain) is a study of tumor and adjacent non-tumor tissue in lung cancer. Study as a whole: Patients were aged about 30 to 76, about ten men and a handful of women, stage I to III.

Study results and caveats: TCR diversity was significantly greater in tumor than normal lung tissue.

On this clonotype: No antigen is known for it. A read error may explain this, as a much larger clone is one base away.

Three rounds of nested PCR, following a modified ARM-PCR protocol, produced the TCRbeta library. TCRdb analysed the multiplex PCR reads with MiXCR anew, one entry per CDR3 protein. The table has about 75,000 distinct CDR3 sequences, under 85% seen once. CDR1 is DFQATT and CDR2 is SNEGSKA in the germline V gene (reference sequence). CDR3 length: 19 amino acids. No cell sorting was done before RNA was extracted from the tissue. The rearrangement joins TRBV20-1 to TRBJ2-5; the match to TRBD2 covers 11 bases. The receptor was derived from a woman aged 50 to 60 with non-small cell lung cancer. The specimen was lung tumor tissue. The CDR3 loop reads CSARSRLDRSGRARESQYF. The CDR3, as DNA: TGCAGTGCTAGATCCCGGCTAGATCGTAGCGGGAGGGCCCGAGAGTCCCAGTACTTC.